This entry lists 28 T cell receptor beta chains sequenced from one sample in a study of a mutant IDH1 vaccine in newly diagnosed glioma. Time point in this sample: week 35, safety follow-up. Vaccination comprised doses that each held 300 ug of mutant IDH1 20-mer peptide, plus topical imiquimod. The table came from immunoSEQ multiplex PCR; TCRdb's copy has only in-frame clones and leaves some out. The table has about 60,000 clones, roughly 81% seen once. The antigens of these receptors remain unknown. Sample: PBMCs, taken from a glioma patient whose treatment included an IDH1 peptide vaccine. The receptors were gathered from a man aged 35-49 years with glioma.

This chain's CDR3 is CASSRTWRGDQFF. CDR3 in DNA: TGTGCCAGCAGCCGCACGTGGCGGGGAGATCAGTTCTTC. The V and J genes are TRBV7-2 and TRBJ2-1; D is possibly TRBD2 (6 bases). There are 13 residues in the CDR3. The V and J ends lost 5 bases and 13 bases respectively, with 18 bases between them. The germline V gene has CDR1 SGHTA and CDR2 FQGNSA.

J is TRBJ1-5 and V is TRBV7-9; the match to TRBD1 covers 10 bases. V lost 4 bases, J lost 7 bases, and 7 bases stayed unmatched. CDR1 is SEHNR, CDR2 FQNEAQ, per germline (reference sequence). The CDR3 is 15 amino acids. The CDR3 sequence is CASSSSTGGRQPQHF. CDR3 DNA sequence: TGTGCCAGCAGCTCTTCGACAGGGGGCAGGCAGCCCCAGCATTTT.

The chain joins TRBV7-9 to TRBJ1-2, with a weak D call TRBD1 (6 bases). This CDR3 spans 15 amino acids. Trimming took 7 bases from V and 0 from J, leaving 15 bases between them. CDR1 and CDR2 (germline): SEHNR, FQNEAQ (reference sequence). The CDR3 DNA is TGTGCCAGCAACCTAGGGGGGGCGCCTAACTATGGCTACACCTTC. It encodes CASNLGGAPNYGYTF.

The chain links TRBV4-1 to TRBJ2-5; 12 positions agree with TRBD2. The CDR3 has 15 residues. V gave up 3 bases and J gave up 5 bases; unmatched junction bases: 4. Germline V gene lookup returns CDR1 MGHRA and CDR2 YSYEKL. Here the CDR3 reads CASSHPLAGGETQYF. DNA for the CDR3: TGCGCCAGCAGCCATCCGCTAGCGGGAGGGGAGACCCAGTACTTC.

The chain carries TRBV30 and TRBJ1-5; 7 bases fit TRBD1. The CDR3 has 14 amino acids. Trimming at V came to 2 bases and at J to 5 bases, leaving 6 bases not matched to a gene. Germline V gene sequence: CDR1 GTSNPN, CDR2 SVGIG (reference sequence). CDR3 in DNA: TGTGCCTGGAGTTCATCCAGGGGGTATCAGCCCCAGCATTTT. Its protein product is CAWSSSRGYQPQHF.

This chain uses TRBV19 with TRBJ1-2; TRBD1 agrees at 10 bases. V shed 6 bases, J shed 2 bases, and the junction held 6 bases outside the gene matches. CDR1 is LNHDA, CDR2 SQIVND, per germline (reference sequence). The CDR3 extends over 15 amino acids. The CDR3 nucleotides read TGTGCCAGTAGGGCACCGGGACAGGGGAACTATGGCTACACCTTC. Translation: CASRAPGQGNYGYTF.

The chain recombines TRBV6-5 with TRBJ1-5, with TRBD1 matching over 9 bases. Looked up from germline, CDR1 is MNHEY and CDR2 is SVGAGI. This CDR3 region has 16 residues. Unmatched junction bases numbered 5, after V lost 2 bases and J lost 3 bases. CDR3 bases: TGTGCCAGCAGTTACCCGGGGACAGGGTACAATCAGCCCCAGCATTTT. Its translation: CASSYPGTGYNQPQHF.

This clone has only a few counts. The rearrangement joins TRBV6-5 to TRBJ2-5, with 7 nucleotides matching TRBD1. The CDR3 spans 15 residues. Germline CDR1 MNHEY, CDR2 SVGAGI. Losses at the gene ends were 6 bases for V and 2 bases for J; bases not matched to a gene: 9. Here the CDR3 reads CASSLTGSRQETQYF. CDR3 sequence (DNA): TGTGCCAGCAGCTTGACAGGGTCCCGGCAAGAGACCCAGTACTTC.

V gene TRBV18 combines with J gene TRBJ2-7; 7 nucleotides match TRBD2. J gave up 6 bases and V 3 bases, and 8 bases lay outside the gene matches. The CDR3 has 14 amino acids. Germline V gives CDR1 KGHSH, CDR2 LQKENI. CDR3 sequence (DNA): TGTGCCAGCTCACCCAGCGGGGTTATGGTCGAGCAGTACTTC. Its protein is CASSPSGVMVEQYF.

This clone appeared a few times. The chain uses TRBV6-5 and TRBJ1-2, with unresolved D. Trimming cost V 7 bases and J 7 bases, with 13 bases left between them. This CDR3 region has 12 residues. Germline-derived CDR1 and CDR2 are MNHEY and SVGAGI. CDR3 DNA: TGTGCCAGCACCCAAGTAGGCAGTGGCTACACCTTC. It encodes CASTQVGSGYTF.

This chain joins TRBV15 and TRBJ1-2; TRBD1 might be the D (6 bases). V was pared by 1 base and J by 1 base, with 10 bases between. The CDR3 loop spans 15 amino acids. The germline gives CDR1 LNHNV, CDR2 YYDKDF (reference sequence). The CDR3 region is CATSRARTDNYGYTF. CDR3 nucleotide sequence: TGTGCCACCAGCAGAGCCCGGACAGATAACTATGGCTACACCTTC.

This chain uses TRBV10-3 with TRBJ1-4, with 10 bases lining up with TRBD1. Unmatched junction bases numbered 4, after V lost 5 bases and J lost 7 bases. CDR3 size: 14 residues. Germline loops: CDR1 ENHRY, CDR2 SYGVKD. The CDR3: CAISTGTGAEKLFF. The CDR3 DNA sequence: TGTGCCATCAGTACCGGGACAGGGGCTGAAAAACTGTTTTTT.

V is TRBV28 and J is TRBJ1-1; no clear D gene. The CDR3 contains 12 residues. Trimming stripped 5 bases from V and 0 bases from J, with 4 bases between. Germline-derived CDR1 and CDR2 are MDHEN and SYDVKM. CDR3 sequence reads: CASSPVNTEAFF. CDR3 coding DNA: TGTGCCAGCAGTCCAGTGAACACTGAAGCTTTCTTT.

The CDR3 nucleotides read TGTGCCAGCTCACCACCTATGGTGGGAAACATTCAGTACTTC. This gives the protein CASSPPMVGNIQYF. The chain employs TRBV18 and TRBJ2-4, with D unresolved. The CDR3 runs 14 residues. V lost 0 bases and J lost 6, with 9 bases in between. CDR1 and CDR2 from the germline V gene are KGHSH and LQKENI.

This clone was counted a single time. The chain links TRBV28 to TRBJ2-7; the match to TRBD1 covers 10 bases. V dropped 8 bases and J dropped 2; count of bases not matched to a gene: 15. Germline CDR1 and CDR2: MDHEN and SYDVKM. This CDR3 has 17 residues. The CDR3 region has the DNA TGTGCCAGCCTCGGAAGGGGCGCCGGGACAGGGGCCTACGAGCAGTACTTC. It specifies CASLGRGAGTGAYEQYF.

This chain links TRBV7-8 with TRBJ2-2, with D unresolved. The CDR3 is 16 amino acids. CDR1 and CDR2 from the germline V gene are SGHVS and FQNEAQ. V was clipped by 3 bases and J by 4 bases, with 15 bases between them. The CDR3 loop reads CASSFLAIPATGELFF. DNA for the CDR3: TGTGCCAGCAGCTTCCTCGCAATACCGGCCACCGGGGAGCTGTTTTTT.

V and J are TRBV2 and TRBJ2-5, with D uncertain. Germline assignment: CDR1 SNHLY and CDR2 FYNNEI. The CDR3 spans 13 residues. V lost 8 bases and J lost 4, with 14 bases in between. The CDR3 nucleotides are TGTGCCAGCCTACAGAGCCGATCAGAGACCCAGTACTTC. It yields the protein CASLQSRSETQYF.

CDR3 nucleotide sequence: TGTGCCAGCAGCTTACCCGGGACTAGCCAGCAGTTCTTC. It encodes CASSLPGTSQQFF. The V gene is TRBV7-6, the J gene TRBJ2-1; 9 nucleotides agree with TRBD2. The CDR3 totals 13 residues. The V gene end was trimmed by 2 bases and the J gene end by 11 bases; junction bases not matched to a gene: 4. CDR1 and CDR2 (germline): SGHVS, FNYEAQ.

This sequence joins TRBV9 and TRBJ2-5; D may be TRBD1 (6 bases). The CDR3 sequence is 13 residues long. Trimming removed 5 bases from V and 9 bases from J, with 17 bases in between. The germline CDR1 and CDR2 sequences are SGDLS and YYNGEE. CDR3: CASSPPQGIPQYF. CDR3 nucleotide sequence: TGTGCCAGCAGTCCACCCCAGGGGATTCCCCAGTACTTC. The full variable domain, its missing parts supplied by reference TRBV9 and TRBJ2-5, is DSGVTQTPKHLITATGQRVTLRCSPRSGDLSVYWYQQSLDQGLQFLIQYYNGEERAKGNILERFSAQQFPDLHSELNLSSLELGDSALYFCASSPPQGIPQYFGPGTRLLVL.

This sequence joins TRBV6-5 and TRBJ1-5, with TRBD1 matching 8 bases. The V and J ends lost 5 bases and 4 bases, in that order; junction bases with no gene match: 7. The CDR3 runs to 15 residues. In germline, CDR1 is MNHEY, CDR2 SVGAGI. The CDR3 protein is CASSKDRAGNQPQHF. CDR3 DNA sequence: TGTGCCAGCAGTAAGGACAGGGCTGGGAATCAGCCCCAGCATTTT.

This chain connects TRBV10-3 to TRBJ2-3; 10 positions agree with TRBD1. Trimming removed 4 bases from V and 3 bases from J; junction bases left unmatched: 1. The CDR3 spans 14 residues. Germline lookup yields CDR1 ENHRY and CDR2 SYGVKD. The CDR3 DNA sequence: TGTGCCATCAGTGGGGGACAGGGGACAGATACGCAGTATTTT. It is translated as CAISGGQGTDTQYF.

The chain uses TRBV2 and TRBJ2-2; the match to TRBD1 covers 8 bases. Trimming cost V 7 bases and J 2 bases; bases outside gene matches: 6. In germline, CDR1 is SNHLY, CDR2 FYNNEI. The CDR3 is 15 residues long. Here the CDR3 reads CASNNGQGNTGELFF. For the CDR3, the DNA is TGTGCCAGCAATAACGGACAGGGTAACACCGGGGAGCTGTTTTTT.

The J gene is TRBJ2-1, the V gene TRBV14; D perhaps matches TRBD2 (7 bases). CDR1 and CDR2 from the germline V gene are SGHDN and FVKESK. The CDR3 has 16 residues. V was clipped by 2 bases and J by 1 base, with 12 bases between them. CDR3 DNA sequence: TGTGCCAGCAGCCAACTTAGGGGGGGGTCCTACAATGAGCAGTTCTTC. This codes for CASSQLRGGSYNEQFF. The variable domain in full, completed from reference TRBV14 and TRBJ2-1, reads EAGVTQFPSHSVIEKGQTVTLRCDPISGHDNLYWYRRVMGKEIKFLLHFVKESKQDESGMPNNRFLAERTGGTYSTLKVQPAELEDSGVYFCASSQLRGGSYNEQFFGPGTRLTVL.

This chain joins TRBV6-1 and TRBJ2-7, with 10 bases matching TRBD1. The CDR3 extends over 16 amino acids. V trimming: 2 bases; J trimming: 3 bases; junction bases outside the gene matches: 7. Germline assignment: CDR1 MNHNS and CDR2 SASEGT. CDR3 sequence: CASSEHGQGVRYEQYF. The CDR3 coding sequence is TGTGCCAGCAGTGAACACGGACAGGGGGTTCGCTACGAGCAGTACTTC.

This clone was found a few times. The rearrangement uses TRBV4-2 and TRBJ1-1; no clear D gene. The V gene lost 0 bases and the J gene lost 0 bases, with 14 bases spanning the gap. The CDR3 is 17 amino acids. Germline V gives CDR1 LGHNA, CDR2 YNFKEQ. This chain's CDR3 is CASSQDLAGSLNTEAFF. CDR3 in DNA: TGTGCCAGCAGCCAAGATCTGGCAGGCTCTTTGAACACTGAAGCTTTCTTT.

The rearrangement links TRBV28 to TRBJ2-4, with 10 bases matching TRBD2. CDR3 length: 18 residues. Losses at the gene ends were 6 bases for V and 2 bases for J; bases not matched to a gene: 13. Germline-derived CDR1 and CDR2 are MDHEN and SYDVKM. The CDR3 DNA sequence: TGTGCCAGCAGCCAACTAGCGGGAAGAGGTTCGCCCAAAAACATTCAGTACTTC. Its protein is CASSQLAGRGSPKNIQYF.

The rearrangement links TRBV28 to TRBJ1-2; possibly TRBD1 for D (5 bases). This CDR3 is 13 amino acids long. The germline V gene has CDR1 MDHEN and CDR2 SYDVKM. The V gene lost 10 bases and the J gene lost 5 bases, with 17 bases spanning the gap. DNA for the CDR3: TGTGCCACCCTGGGGGGGTTCTATTATGGCTACACCTTC. Encoded protein: CATLGGFYYGYTF.

In DNA, the CDR3 is TGTGCCAGCAGCGTCGGGACGGGAGGCTACACCTTC. Protein sequence: CASSVGTGGYTF. The rearrangement joins TRBV13 to TRBJ1-2, with TRBD1 as a possible D gene (5 bases). Trimming stripped 5 bases from V and 8 bases from J, with 12 bases between. The CDR3 totals 12 residues. CDR1 PRHDT and CDR2 FYEKMQ come from the germline V gene (reference sequence).